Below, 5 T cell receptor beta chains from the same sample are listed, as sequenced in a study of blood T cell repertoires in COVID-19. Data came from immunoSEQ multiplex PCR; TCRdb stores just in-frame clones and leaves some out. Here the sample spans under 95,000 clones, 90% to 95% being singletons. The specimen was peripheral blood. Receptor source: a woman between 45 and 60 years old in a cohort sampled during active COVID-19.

DNA of the CDR3: TGTGCCAGCAGCAGGGGGCTGCTCGGGAGCCCTTCCTACGAGCAGTACTTC. Protein sequence: CASSRGLLGSPSYEQYF. This sequence joins TRBV28 and TRBJ2-7; 8 bases match TRBD1. Looked up from germline, CDR1 is MDHEN and CDR2 is SYDVKM. This CDR3 is built from 17 residues. The V segment lost 6 bases and the J segment 1 base; nucleotides outside the gene matches: 14.

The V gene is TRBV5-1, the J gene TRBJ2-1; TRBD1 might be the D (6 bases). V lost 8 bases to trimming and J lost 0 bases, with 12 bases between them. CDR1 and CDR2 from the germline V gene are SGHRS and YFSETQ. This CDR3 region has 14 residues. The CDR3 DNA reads TGCGCCAGTGAAAAGGGGGACTCCTACAATGAGCAGTTCTTC. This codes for CASEKGDSYNEQFF.

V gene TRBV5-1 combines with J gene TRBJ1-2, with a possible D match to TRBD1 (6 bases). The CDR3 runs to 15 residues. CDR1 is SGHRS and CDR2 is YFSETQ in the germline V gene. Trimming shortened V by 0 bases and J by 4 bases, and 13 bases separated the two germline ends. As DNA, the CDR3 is TGCGCCAGCAGCTTGGACGGGACACCACCCTATGGCTACACCTTC. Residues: CASSLDGTPPYGYTF.

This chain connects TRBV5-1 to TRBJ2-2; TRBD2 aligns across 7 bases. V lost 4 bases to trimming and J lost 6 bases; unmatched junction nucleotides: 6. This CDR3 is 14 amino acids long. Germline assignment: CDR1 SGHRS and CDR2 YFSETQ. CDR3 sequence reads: CASSPNGGSGELFF. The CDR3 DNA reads TGCGCCAGCAGCCCCAACGGGGGGTCCGGGGAGCTGTTTTTT.

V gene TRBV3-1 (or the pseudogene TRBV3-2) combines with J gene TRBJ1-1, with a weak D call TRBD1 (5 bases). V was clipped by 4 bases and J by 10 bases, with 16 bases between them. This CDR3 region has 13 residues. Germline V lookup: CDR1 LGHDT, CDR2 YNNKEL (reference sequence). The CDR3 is CASSLGSGGGAFF. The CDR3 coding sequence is TGTGCCAGCAGCCTTGGGAGTGGGGGAGGAGCTTTCTTT.